The rows below give T cell receptor beta chains drawn from one sample of a study of T-cell reconstitution after alpha-beta-depleted transplantation in children. TCRdb re-called the PCR reads through MiXCR, storing one row per CDR3 protein. The table lists fewer than 350,000 distinct CDR3 sequences, just over 7.5% of them singletons. The input for sequencing was peripheral blood, taken 360 days after TCRalphabeta/CD19-depleted stem cell transplant. All receptors derive from a female patient between 2 and 10 years old who had a stem cell transplant for Fanconi anemia, so the T cells may come from the graft donor. Both conserved end residues are part of each CDR3. A D gene is named only where the DNA matches it firmly. Clone size is given for some rows only: seen once, a few or many times, or a class if the clone is expanded.

D,J,size,V,DNA,CDR3
-,TRBJ2-5,-,TRBV2,TGTGCCAGCAGTGAGCGCCGCGCGAGAGGGCAAGAGACCCAGTACTTC,CASSERRARGQETQYF
-,TRBJ2-7,few,TRBV11-2,TGTGCCAGCAGCACGAGCTCCTACGAGCAGTACTTC,CASSTSSYEQYF
-,TRBJ1-5,-,TRBV19,TGTGCCACTACCGCCCGGGGAGCCCAGCATTTT,CATTARGAQHF
TRBD1,TRBJ2-7,few,TRBV4-1,TGCGCCAGCAGCCAGGCCGGGACAGGGGGTGAGCAGTACTTC,CASSQAGTGGEQYF
-,TRBJ1-6,few,TRBV10-3,TGTGCCATCAGTGAGGAGGACAGAGTTAATTCACCCCTCCACTTT,CAISEEDRVNSPLHF
-,TRBJ2-2,many,TRBV7-2,TGTGCCAGCAGACTCGGGACTCTAGAGCTGTTTTTT,CASRLGTLELFF
TRBD2,TRBJ2-6,few,TRBV27,TGTGCCAGCAGTTTAGCTAGCGGGAGAGTGGGTACTGGGGCCAACGTCCTGACTTTC,CASSLASGRVGTGANVLTF
-,TRBJ2-4,many,TRBV12-3/TRBV12-4,TGTGCCAGCAGTTTTCGGGGGGCCAAAAACATTCAGTACTTC,CASSFRGAKNIQYF
-,TRBJ2-3,many,TRBV14,TGTGCCAGCAGCCAATGGTTCCTGAGCACAGATACGCAGTATTTT,CASSQWFLSTDTQYF
TRBD1,TRBJ2-7,-,TRBV15,TGTGCCACCAGCAGAACGGACAGGGGGTTGCCTTACGAGCAGTACTTC,CATSRTDRGLPYEQYF
-,TRBJ1-2,many,TRBV7-2,TGTGCCAGCACCCCAATCAATCCCGCTAGCTACACCTTC,CASTPINPASYTF
TRBD1,TRBJ2-1,few,TRBV10-2,TGCGCCAGCCGGCCAGGGGGATCCTACAATGAGCAGTTCTTC,CASRPGGSYNEQFF
-,TRBJ1-1,-,TRBV19,TGTGCCAGTAGTGTTACTTCTGAAGCTTTCTTT,CASSVTSEAFF